This T cell receptor beta chain was recorded in a study of early T cells in non-severe SARS-CoV-2 infection. In the study overall: Sequenced bulk RNA came from whole blood that was unsorted, and chains were unpaired.

The CDR3 covers 14 residues. V lost 6 bases to trimming and J lost 7 bases; unmatched junction nucleotides: 7. There are a few counts of this clonotype. Its antigen is undetermined. Unique molecular identifier tags were affixed to discrete cDNA molecules. In TCRdb, the 5' RACE reads were re-called with MiXCR into one record per CDR3 protein. This repertoire shows 55,000 to 85,000 distinct CDR3 sequences, about a tenth found once; its top ten account for around a sixth. Study results and caveats: Matching results from VDJdb favored anti-spike CD8 responses, leaving private and CD4 specificities undetected.

This clonotype was sampled from an adult who was a healthcare worker with PCR-confirmed SARS-CoV-2 infection or an uninfected control (not recorded which). Sequenced material: whole blood, taken at baseline. The V call is TRBV12-3 or TRBV12-4, the J call TRBJ1-4; 8 nucleotides line up with TRBD1. The CDR3 region has the DNA TGTGCCAGCAGAACACAGGGGGGGACTGAAAAACTGTTTTTT. Amino acid sequence: CASRTQGGTEKLFF.